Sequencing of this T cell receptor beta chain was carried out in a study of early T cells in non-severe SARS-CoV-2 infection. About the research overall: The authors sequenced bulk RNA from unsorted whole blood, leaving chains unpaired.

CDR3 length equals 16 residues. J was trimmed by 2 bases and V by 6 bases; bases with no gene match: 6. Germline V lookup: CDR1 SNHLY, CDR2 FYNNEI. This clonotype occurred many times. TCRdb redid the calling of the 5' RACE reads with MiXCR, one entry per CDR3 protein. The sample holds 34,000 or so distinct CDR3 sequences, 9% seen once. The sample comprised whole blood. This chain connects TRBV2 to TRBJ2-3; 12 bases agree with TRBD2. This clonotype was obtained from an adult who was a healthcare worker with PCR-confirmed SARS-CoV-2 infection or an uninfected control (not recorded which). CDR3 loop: CASSLGLAGVTDTQYF. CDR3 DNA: TGTGCCAGCAGCCTGGGACTAGCGGGCGTCACAGATACGCAGTATTTT.